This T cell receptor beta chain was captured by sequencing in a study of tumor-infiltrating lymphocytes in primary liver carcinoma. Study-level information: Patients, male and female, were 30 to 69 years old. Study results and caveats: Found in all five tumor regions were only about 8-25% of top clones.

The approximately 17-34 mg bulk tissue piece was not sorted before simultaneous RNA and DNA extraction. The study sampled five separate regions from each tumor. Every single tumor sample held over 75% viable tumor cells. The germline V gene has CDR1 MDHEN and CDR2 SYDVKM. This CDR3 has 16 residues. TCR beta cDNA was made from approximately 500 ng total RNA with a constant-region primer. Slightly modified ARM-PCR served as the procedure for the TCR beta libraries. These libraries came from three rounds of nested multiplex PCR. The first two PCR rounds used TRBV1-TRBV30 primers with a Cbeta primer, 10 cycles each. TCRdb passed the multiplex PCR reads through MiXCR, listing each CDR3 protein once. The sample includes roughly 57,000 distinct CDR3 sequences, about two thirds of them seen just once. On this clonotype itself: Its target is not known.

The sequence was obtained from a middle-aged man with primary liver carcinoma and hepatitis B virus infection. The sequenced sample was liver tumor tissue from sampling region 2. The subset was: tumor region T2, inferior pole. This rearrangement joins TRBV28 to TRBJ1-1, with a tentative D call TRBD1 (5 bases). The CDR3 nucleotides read TGTGCTAGCCGAGGGAGATTGGGGGAGGGTAACACTGAAGCTTTCTTT. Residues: CASRGRLGEGNTEAFF.